These 32 T cell receptor beta chains came from one sample sequenced in a study of control samples from healthy donors and cancer patients. The data were produced by immunoSEQ multiplex PCR, yet TCRdb's version contains in-frame clones alone and is incomplete. The sample consists of about 61,000 clones, roughly 89% of them appearing once. The sample taken for sequencing was PBMCs. These receptors all stem from a man in his sixties with colorectal cancer.

This clone was seen a single time. The chain combines TRBV28 with TRBJ1-5; the D is unclear. The V end lost 3 bases, the J end lost 2 bases, and 11 bases lay between the germline ends. This CDR3 contains 15 residues. Looked up from germline, CDR1 is MDHEN and CDR2 is SYDVKM. CDR3 region: CASSFGPQGNQPQHF. CDR3 nucleotides: TGTGCCAGCAGTTTTGGGCCCCAGGGCAATCAGCCCCAGCATTTT.

The CDR3 DNA reads TGTGCCAGCAGTTTGCCGGACAAGAACACTGAAGCTTTCTTT. It translates to CASSLPDKNTEAFF. This chain uses TRBV6-9 with TRBJ1-1, with D perhaps TRBD1 (5 bases). V lost 4 bases to trimming and J lost 1 base, with 10 bases between them. Germline-derived CDR1 and CDR2 are MNHGY and SVAAGI. The CDR3 runs 14 residues.

The genes are TRBV7-2 and TRBJ2-3; 9 nucleotides match TRBD2. The J segment lost 1 base and the V segment lost 2 bases, leaving 10 bases of the junction unmatched. Germline-derived CDR1 and CDR2 are SGHTA and FQGNSA. The CDR3 is 18 amino acids. CDR3 nucleotides: TGTGCCAGCAGCTTACGTGGGGCGGGGGGGCTAGGCACAGATACGCAGTATTTT. Translated, it gives CASSLRGAGGLGTDTQYF. The full variable domain, in which reference TRBV7-2 and TRBJ2-3 provide the parts outside the CDR3, is GAGVSQSPSNKVTEKGKDVELRCDPISGHTALYWYRQSLGQGLEFLIYFQGNSAPDKSGLPSDRFSAERTGGSVSTLTIQRTQQEDSAVYLCASSLRGAGGLGTDTQYFGPGTRLTVL.

This chain joins TRBV6-1 and TRBJ1-5; a weak D match, TRBD1 (5 bases). Trimming took 1 base from V and 5 from J, leaving 12 bases between them. Germline V gives CDR1 MNHNS, CDR2 SASEGT. This CDR3 comprises 15 residues. Here the CDR3 DNA reads TGTGCCAGCAGTGAAGGGAAGGGGATAGATCAGCCCCAGCATTTT. Its protein is CASSEGKGIDQPQHF.

V and J are TRBV18 and TRBJ1-4; D is undetermined. Trimming cost V 3 bases and J 7 bases, with 9 bases left between them. The CDR3 is 13 amino acids. The germline V gene has CDR1 KGHSH and CDR2 LQKENI. CDR3 DNA: TGTGCCAGCTCACCTAGCCGGGCTGAAAAACTGTTTTTT. Residues: CASSPSRAEKLFF.

This clone was observed a single time. The chain links TRBV11-3 to TRBJ2-7; possible D gene TRBD2, 5 bases. The CDR3 loop spans 14 amino acids. Trimming stripped 4 bases from V and 3 bases from J, with 13 bases between. Germline CDR1 and CDR2: SGHNT and YENEEA. The CDR3 DNA reads as TGTGCCAGCAGCTCTGGGAGAGGGCACTACGAGCAGTACTTC. This codes for CASSSGRGHYEQYF.

The genes are TRBV3-1 (or the pseudogene TRBV3-2) and TRBJ2-2, with D unclear. The CDR3 is made up of 15 amino acids. Germline assignment: CDR1 LGHDT and CDR2 YNNKEL (reference sequence). The germline V and J ends were trimmed by 1 base and 3 bases, with 9 bases remaining between them. The CDR3 DNA sequence: TGTGCCAGCAGCCAAGTCCGACAACACACCGGGGAGCTGTTTTTT. This translates into CASSQVRQHTGELFF.

This rearrangement joins TRBV5-1 to TRBJ2-7; weak D call: TRBD2 (5 bases). The germline gives CDR1 SGHRS, CDR2 YFSETQ. The germline V and J ends were trimmed by 2 bases and 3 bases, with 12 bases remaining between them. CDR3 length: 14 amino acids. This CDR3 reads CASSLGKAGYEQYF. In DNA, the CDR3 is TGCGCCAGCAGCTTAGGTAAGGCGGGCTACGAGCAGTACTTC.

This clone was counted only a few times. The chain uses TRBV5-1 and TRBJ2-3; 9 bases are a match to TRBD2. Germline trimming cut 10 bases from V and 2 bases from J; bases unmatched to any gene: 8. Germline CDR1 reads SGHRS; CDR2 reads YFSETQ. The CDR3 is 14 amino acids. The chain's CDR3 is CASGLAGYTDTQYF. The CDR3 DNA follows: TGCGCCTCTGGGCTAGCGGGGTACACAGATACGCAGTATTTT.

The V call is TRBV2, the J call TRBJ2-2; either TRBD1 or TRBD2 may supply D (5 bases each). Germline values: CDR1 SNHLY, CDR2 FYNNEI. Trimming cost V 3 bases and J 5 bases, with 13 bases left between them. The CDR3 has 15 residues. CDR3 in DNA: TGTGCCAGCAGTGACGGGACCCTCGGTACCGGGGAGCTGTTTTTT. It is translated as CASSDGTLGTGELFF.

V is TRBV6-2 or TRBV6-3 and J is TRBJ1-5, with D perhaps TRBD1 (6 bases). V was cut by 2 bases and J by 6 bases, with 14 bases left in between. This CDR3 spans 15 amino acids. CDR1 MNHEY and CDR2 SVGEGT come from the germline V gene. The chain's CDR3 is CASSYTVRGGQPQHF. CDR3 coding DNA: TGTGCCAGCAGTTACACGGTGCGAGGGGGTCAGCCCCAGCATTTT.

This clone was counted a single time. The J gene is TRBJ2-3, the V gene TRBV5-3, with D maybe TRBD2 (6 bases). TRBV5-3 is noted as an ORF with a role that remains uncertain. V gave up 8 bases and J gave up 2 bases, with 21 bases separating them. This CDR3 has 16 amino acids. This CDR3 reads CASPPLGLPDTDTQYF. The DNA for the CDR3 is TGTGCCAGCCCTCCTCTCGGACTACCAGACACAGATACGCAGTATTTT.

The rearrangement links TRBV5-1 to TRBJ2-3, with TRBD2 as a possible D gene (5 bases). Trimming left V 4 bases short and J 4 bases short, with 13 bases between. The CDR3 consists of 14 residues. Germline CDR1 and CDR2: SGHRS and YFSETQ. CDR3 amino acids: CASSGFLEADTQYF. In nucleotides, the CDR3 is TGCGCCAGCAGCGGGTTTCTGGAGGCAGATACGCAGTATTTT. The whole variable domain, filled in from reference TRBV5-1 and TRBJ2-3, reads KAGVTQTPRYLIKTRGQQVTLSCSPISGHRSVSWYQQTPGQGLQFLFEYFSETQRNKGNFPGRFSGRQFSNSRSEMNVSTLELGDSALYLCASSGFLEADTQYFGPGTRLTVL.

This clone was picked up a small number of times. The chain carries TRBV9 and TRBJ2-3; possibly TRBD2 for D (7 bases). Germline-derived CDR1 and CDR2 are SGDLS and YYNGEE. The length of the CDR3 is 17 residues. The V and J ends lost 0 bases and 8 bases respectively, with 22 bases between them. Here the CDR3 reads CASSVESGGPKGGTQYF. CDR3 sequence (DNA): TGTGCCAGCAGCGTAGAGTCGGGGGGACCTAAAGGGGGTACGCAGTATTTT.

This clone has a single count. V usage is TRBV2 and J usage is TRBJ1-1; the D gene is possibly TRBD1 (6 bases). The CDR3 extends over 13 amino acids. Germline V gene sequence: CDR1 SNHLY, CDR2 FYNNEI. Trimming cost V 5 bases and J 2 bases, with 9 bases left between them. CDR3 DNA sequence: TGTGCCAGCAGTTTGGACAGTAACACTGAAGCTTTCTTT. It yields the protein CASSLDSNTEAFF.

CDR3 nucleotides: TGTGCCAGCAGCCAGGACAGGGCTACTGCTGAAGCTTTCTTT. This codes for CASSQDRATAEAFF. The V call is TRBV6-5, the J call TRBJ1-1, with 8 bases aligning to TRBD1. Germline trimming cut 6 bases from V and 6 bases from J; bases unmatched to any gene: 9. Per germline, CDR1 MNHEY and CDR2 SVGAGI. The CDR3 totals 14 residues.

The rearrangement links TRBV3-1 (or the pseudogene TRBV3-2) to TRBJ2-4; tentatively, D is TRBD2 (6 bases). The CDR3 length is 16 residues. V was trimmed by 3 bases and J by 0 bases, leaving 12 bases between them. Germline-derived CDR1 and CDR2 are LGHDT and YNNKEL (reference sequence). As DNA, the CDR3 is TGTGCCAGCAGCCACCGGGGACTTTTAGCCAAAAACATTCAGTACTTC. Residues: CASSHRGLLAKNIQYF.

The V gene is TRBV5-1, the J gene TRBJ1-1; D is possibly TRBD1 (5 bases). The CDR3 loop spans 14 amino acids. V was shortened by 2 bases and J by 4 bases, with 12 bases between the two germline ends. CDR1 is SGHRS and CDR2 is YFSETQ in the germline V gene. In DNA, the CDR3 is TGCGCCAGCAGCTTCGAGGGGAAATCCACTGAAGCTTTCTTT. Translating it yields CASSFEGKSTEAFF. Variable domain in full (rest from reference TRBV5-1 and TRBJ1-1): KAGVTQTPRYLIKTRGQQVTLSCSPISGHRSVSWYQQTPGQGLQFLFEYFSETQRNKGNFPGRFSGRQFSNSRSEMNVSTLELGDSALYLCASSFEGKSTEAFFGQGTRLTVV.

This chain joins TRBV5-1 and TRBJ2-7; 7 nucleotides match TRBD1. Losses at the gene ends were 4 bases for V and 7 bases for J; bases not matched to a gene: 17. Germline V lookup: CDR1 SGHRS, CDR2 YFSETQ. The CDR3 extends over 16 amino acids. Here the CDR3 DNA reads TGCGCCAGCAGCAACCCTCTCTCCGGGACAGCGGTTGAGCAGTACTTC. Protein: CASSNPLSGTAVEQYF.

The V call is TRBV4-1, the J call TRBJ2-7; D is ambiguous. CDR1 is MGHRA, CDR2 YSYEKL, per germline. CDR3 length: 14 amino acids. The V end lost 4 bases, the J end lost 7 bases, and 17 bases lay between the germline ends. The CDR3 nucleotides read TGCGCCAGCAGCCCTCGAATGGCATTGCGTGAGCAGTACTTC. It encodes CASSPRMALREQYF.

V is TRBV7-8 and J is TRBJ1-2, with 8 bases fitting TRBD1. CDR1 SGHVS and CDR2 FQNEAQ come from the germline V gene. V was clipped by 6 bases and J by 8 bases; unmatched bases: 5. The CDR3 covers 12 residues. CDR3 sequence: CASRGQGDGYTF. CDR3 sequence (DNA): TGTGCCAGCAGAGGACAGGGAGACGGCTACACCTTC.

The sample holds one count of this clone. The V gene is TRBV30, the J gene TRBJ1-6, with D uncertain. CDR1 GTSNPN and CDR2 SVGIG come from the germline V gene (reference sequence). The CDR3 is made up of 15 amino acids. V was shortened by 2 bases and J by 4 bases, with 12 bases between the two germline ends. CDR3 sequence reads: CAWSTAGKYNSPLHF. DNA of the CDR3: TGTGCCTGGAGTACTGCTGGGAAGTATAATTCACCCCTCCACTTT.

The chain couples TRBV6-5 to TRBJ1-1; 10 bases agree with TRBD1. V was pared by 8 bases and J by 6 bases, with 12 bases of the junction left unmatched. The CDR3 covers 15 residues. Germline values: CDR1 MNHEY, CDR2 SVGAGI. CDR3 in amino acids: CASLSDRGLLAEAFF. As DNA, the CDR3 is TGTGCCAGCCTAAGCGACAGGGGGCTTTTGGCTGAAGCTTTCTTT.

The chain uses TRBV5-1 and TRBJ2-3; 8 bases map to TRBD2. CDR3 size: 15 residues. V lost 3 bases and J lost 1; bases outside the gene matches: 4. Germline CDR1 SGHRS, CDR2 YFSETQ. This CDR3 reads CASSSTSGRTDTQYF. In nucleotides, the CDR3 is TGCGCCAGCAGCTCCACTAGCGGACGCACAGATACGCAGTATTTT.

The rearrangement links TRBV11-2 to TRBJ1-2; 8 bases align to TRBD1. The V gene end was trimmed by 5 bases and the J gene end by 7 bases; junction bases not matched to a gene: 9. This CDR3 spans 14 amino acids. CDR1 and CDR2 from the germline V gene are SGHAT and FQNNGV. The CDR3 DNA sequence: TGTGCCAGCAGCCCCCGACAGGGGACGGTTGGCTACACCTTC. Translating it yields CASSPRQGTVGYTF.

The V gene is TRBV30, the J gene TRBJ1-1, with 9 bases fitting TRBD1. The CDR3 has 10 residues. The germline V gene encodes CDR1 GTSNPN and CDR2 SVGIG (reference sequence). V gave up 6 bases and J gave up 11 bases; unmatched junction bases: 4. Here the CDR3 DNA reads TGTGCCTGTGCTGACAGGGGGGCTTTCTTT. Protein product: CACADRGAFF.

This clone was detected a few times. V usage is TRBV19 and J usage is TRBJ1-5, with D maybe TRBD1 (5 bases). This CDR3 comprises 12 residues. V was pared by 3 bases and J by 9 bases, with 9 bases between. In germline, CDR1 is LNHDA, CDR2 SQIVND (reference sequence). This CDR3 reads CASSILGRPQHF. In DNA form, the CDR3 reads TGTGCCAGTAGTATTTTGGGGCGGCCCCAGCATTTT.

This chain links TRBV20-1 with TRBJ2-3; TRBD1 is a possible D gene (5 bases). The CDR3 runs to 11 residues. The V and J ends lost 6 bases and 6 bases respectively, with 10 bases between them. Germline loops: CDR1 DFQATT, CDR2 SNEGSKA (reference sequence). CDR3 coding DNA: TGCAGTGCCCAAAAGGGGGATACGCAGTATTTT. Translating it yields CSAQKGDTQYF.

This rearrangement joins TRBV6-6 to TRBJ2-3, with 7 bases identical to TRBD1. The germline V gene encodes CDR1 MNHNY and CDR2 SVGAGI (reference sequence). The V segment lost 7 bases and the J segment 4 bases; nucleotides outside the gene matches: 11. This CDR3 region has 15 residues. The CDR3 region is CASTLGTVRADTQYF. The CDR3 DNA is TGTGCCAGCACCTTGGGGACAGTTCGGGCAGATACGCAGTATTTT.

J is TRBJ1-4 and V is TRBV3-1 (or the pseudogene TRBV3-2); tentative D call: TRBD1 (5 bases). Germline V gene data show CDR1 as LGHDT and CDR2 as YNNKEL (reference sequence). This CDR3 contains 14 residues. V dropped 4 bases and J dropped 3 bases, with 9 bases sitting between them. Here the CDR3 reads CASSRIGANEKLFF. In DNA, the CDR3 is TGTGCCAGCAGCCGTATAGGGGCTAATGAAAAACTGTTTTTT.

This chain links TRBV30 with TRBJ1-1, with a possible D match to TRBD1 (5 bases). The CDR3 loop spans 16 amino acids. CDR1 and CDR2 from the germline V gene are GTSNPN and SVGIG (reference sequence). V shed 1 base and J shed 6 bases, with 21 bases lying between them. This chain's CDR3 is CAWSAKRGTGRAEAFF. As DNA, the CDR3 is TGTGCCTGGAGTGCCAAGAGGGGAACGGGAAGGGCTGAAGCTTTCTTT.

V usage is TRBV18 and J usage is TRBJ2-5; 7 nucleotides align to TRBD2. CDR1 and CDR2 from the germline V gene are KGHSH and LQKENI. The CDR3 is made up of 15 amino acids. V lost 3 bases and J lost 4; bases outside the gene matches: 8. The CDR3: CASSPLGSGGETQYF. The DNA of the CDR3 is TGTGCCAGCTCACCTCTCGGTTCGGGGGGAGAGACCCAGTACTTC.